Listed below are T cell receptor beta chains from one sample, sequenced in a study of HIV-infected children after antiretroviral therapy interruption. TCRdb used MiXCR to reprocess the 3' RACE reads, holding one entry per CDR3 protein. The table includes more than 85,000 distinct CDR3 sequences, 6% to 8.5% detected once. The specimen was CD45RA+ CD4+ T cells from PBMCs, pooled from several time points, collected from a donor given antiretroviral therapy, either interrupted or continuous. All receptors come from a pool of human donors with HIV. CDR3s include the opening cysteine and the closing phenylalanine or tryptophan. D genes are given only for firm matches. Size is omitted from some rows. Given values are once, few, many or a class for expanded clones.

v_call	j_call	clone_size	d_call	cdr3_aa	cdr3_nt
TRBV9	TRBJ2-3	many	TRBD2	CASSVGLAGFTDTQYF	TGTGCCAGCAGCGTTGGACTAGCGGGATTTACAGATACGCAGTATTTT
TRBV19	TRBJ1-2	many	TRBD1	CASNFPGQGNYGYTF	TGTGCCAGTAATTTCCCGGGACAGGGGAACTATGGCTACACCTTC
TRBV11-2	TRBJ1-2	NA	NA	CASSLVGVGGGYTF	TGTGCCAGCAGCTTAGTGGGGGTCGGTGGAGGCTACACCTTC
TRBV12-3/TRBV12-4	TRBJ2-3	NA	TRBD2	CASSFGDYGPDTQYF	TGTGCCAGCAGTTTTGGGGACTACGGTCCAGATACGCAGTATTTT
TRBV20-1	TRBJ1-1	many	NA	CSASQKPNTEAFF	TGCAGTGCTAGTCAAAAGCCGAACACTGAAGCTTTCTTT
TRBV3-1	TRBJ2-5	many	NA	CASSELGGEETQYF	TGTGCCAGCAGCGAGTTAGGAGGGGAAGAGACCCAGTACTTC
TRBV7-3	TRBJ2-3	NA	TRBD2	CASSLLGLQNTDTQYF	TGTGCCAGCAGCTTACTGGGACTACAAAACACAGATACGCAGTATTTT
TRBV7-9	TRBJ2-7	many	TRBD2	CASSSTGRASSEQYF	TGTGCCAGCAGCTCGACGGGGAGGGCGTCCTCGGAGCAGTACTTC
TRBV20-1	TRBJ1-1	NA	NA	CSARSGTNTEAFF	TGCAGTGCTAGGTCCGGGACGAACACTGAAGCTTTCTTT
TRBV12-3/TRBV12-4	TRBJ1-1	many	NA	CASSYRERTEAFF	TGTGCCAGCAGTTACAGGGAAAGGACTGAAGCTTTCTTT
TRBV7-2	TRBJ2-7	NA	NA	CASSLGGPSSYEQYF	TGTGCCAGCAGCTTAGGGGGACCGAGCTCCTACGAGCAGTACTTC
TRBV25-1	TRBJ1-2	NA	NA	CASRTGYGYTF	TGTGCCAGCAGGACAGGCTATGGCTACACCTTC
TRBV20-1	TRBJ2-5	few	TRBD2	CSAREGKETQYF	TGCAGTGCTCGGGAGGGAAAAGAGACCCAGTACTTC
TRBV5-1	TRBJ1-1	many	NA	CASSAAQTNTEAFF	TGCGCCAGCAGCGCGGCCCAGACCAACACTGAAGCTTTCTTT
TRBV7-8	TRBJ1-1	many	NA	CASSLEDSAFF	TGTGCCAGCAGCTTAGAAGATTCAGCTTTCTTT
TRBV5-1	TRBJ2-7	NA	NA	CASSQTGIGYEQYF	TGCGCCAGCAGCCAAACAGGGATAGGATACGAGCAGTACTTC
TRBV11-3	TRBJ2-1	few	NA	CASSKESGGSKQFF	TGTGCCAGCAGCAAAGAAAGCGGCGGAAGTAAGCAGTTCTTC
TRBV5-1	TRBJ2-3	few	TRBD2	CASSWTGTSVPDTQYF	TGCGCCAGCAGCTGGACCGGGACTAGCGTCCCAGATACGCAGTATTTT
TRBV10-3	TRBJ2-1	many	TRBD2	CAISDGTSGTNEQFF	TGTGCCATCAGTGACGGGACTAGCGGAACCAATGAGCAGTTCTTC
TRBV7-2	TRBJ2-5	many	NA	CASSFTADQETQYF	TGTGCCAGCAGCTTTACAGCAGACCAAGAGACCCAGTACTTC
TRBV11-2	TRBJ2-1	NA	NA	CASSVQQLGDEQFF	TGTGCCAGCAGCGTACAACAGCTAGGGGATGAGCAGTTCTTC
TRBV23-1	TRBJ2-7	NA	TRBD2	CASRGLAWADEQYF	TGCGCCAGCCGCGGACTAGCTTGGGCCGACGAGCAGTACTTC
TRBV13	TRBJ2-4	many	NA	CASSLWGNTLYF	TGTGCCAGCTCTCTCTGGGGAAACACCTTGTACTTT